This TCR beta chain is drawn from a study of response to subunit inactivated influenza vaccine (dated by TCRdb to the late 2010s). The study in broad terms: Deep quantitative T cell receptor repertoire profiling was used in the study to track responses to a trivalent subunit inactivated influenza vaccine. Points the paper makes about the study in general: The authors proposed that each seasonal influenza vaccination may bring in only a limited number of new T cells.

V loses 0 bases at its end and J loses 6 bases; junction bases beyond the gene matches: 13. The CDR3, cysteine through phenylalanine, is 18 amino acids long. The only DNA kept is the CDR3, 54 bases in frame from the first base. From the germline V gene, CDR1 is LGHNT and CDR2 is FRNRAP. The library was obtained by RT-PCR. TCRdb records Illumina HiSeq 2500 as the sequencer. TCRdb reanalyzed the raw reads on its own, using fastp at Q25 for trimming and MiXCR for clone calling, and kept in-frame beta chains. Every CDR3 protein is listed once, alongside the most common genes and DNA of its rows. The sample table lists around 150,000 distinct CDR3 sequences, approximately 11% of them with a count of one. In total, the top ten clones hold around an eighth of the sample. This clonotype appeared a few times. The antigen this receptor binds is unknown. Base qualities are not recorded, but no much larger clone differs from it by a single base.

In light of the paper, this sample's time point label describes: around 42 days after influenza vaccine administration. Recombination joined TRBV12-5 with TRBJ2-7; 11 bases in between match TRBD1. The receptor was isolated from a man aged 45-60 years who received an inactivated influenza vaccine. Donor details come from another sample of the same person, matched by shared clones. The material sequenced was non-naive T cells sorted from PBMCs, taken 45 days after vaccination. The cell subset or site label of this sample denotes: memory T cell fraction. Here the CDR3 is given as CASGLVDRPRDRGTEQYF. Read as DNA, the sequence is TGTGCTAGTGGTTTGGTAGACCGCCCCCGGGACAGGGGGACCGAGCAGTACTTC.